This T cell receptor (beta chain) stems from a study of blood T cells in healthy people across ages. About this clonotype: Its antigen is as yet unknown.

A sample-barcoded 5' primer and a J-beta primer mix were used in a second PCR of roughly 7 to 11 cycles. MiXCR, run by TCRdb on the 5' RACE reads, gives a single entry per CDR3 protein. The profile shows approximately 1.5 million distinct CDR3 sequences, 34% of them singletons. Regarding the study as a whole: While age rose, TCR beta diversity per million T cells dropped in a roughly linear way.

This TCR derives from a woman between 25 and 40 years old in good health. The sample comprised blood.

CDR3 nucleotides: TGTGCCAGCAGTTTAAGGGGGATCTCCTATAATTCACCCCTCCACTTT. Translated, it gives CASSLRGISYNSPLHF. The V gene is TRBV27, the J gene TRBJ1-6, with D possibly TRBD1 on 6 matching bases. The V end was cut by 2 bases, the J end by 0 bases, with 8 bases between. Germline CDR1 MNHEY, CDR2 SMNVEV (reference sequence). The CDR3 loop spans 16 amino acids.